One sample yielded the 8 T cell receptor beta chains listed below, sequenced in a study of cytomegalovirus exposure and HLA in healthy donors. Use of 60 Vbeta and 13 Jbeta primers characterized the PCR. Profiling relied on immunoSEQ multiplex PCR, and the TCRdb table lists in-frame clones only, not all of them. The sample consists of around 100,000 clones, over 60% of them appearing once. Material for sequencing was PBMCs. The origin of the receptors is a young man in good health and CMV-seropositive.

CDR3 sequence: CAMTGFSGNTIYF. The CDR3 nucleotides read TGTGCCATGACAGGTTTTTCTGGAAACACCATATATTTT. The chain uses TRBV10-3 and TRBJ1-3; D might be TRBD1 (6 bases). Deletions cut 9 bases from V and 1 base from J, with 10 bases between. This CDR3 contains 13 residues. Germline V gives CDR1 ENHRY, CDR2 SYGVKD.

This clone was counted between two and nine times. CDR3 nucleotides: TGTGCCAGCAGCCGAGACCGGGGTGAGCAGTTCTTC. Residues: CASSRDRGEQFF. V is TRBV7-2 and J is TRBJ2-1; TRBD2 might be the D (5 bases). Between the trimmed V and J ends, which lost 5 bases and 9 bases, there was a span of 11 bases. The CDR3 has 12 amino acids. Germline V lookup: CDR1 SGHTA, CDR2 FQGNSA.

Details on this clone: In the same sample, other DNA sequences code for this CDR3. The chain uses TRBV5-4 and TRBJ1-2; the D is unclear. Germline V gene data show CDR1 as SGHNT and CDR2 as YYREEE (reference sequence). The length of the CDR3 is 15 residues. V was cut by 0 bases and J by 0 bases, with 9 bases left in between. CDR3 region: CASSLGGGANYGYTF. The CDR3, as DNA: TGTGCCAGCAGCTTGGGGGGAGGAGCTAACTATGGCTACACCTTC.

The genes are TRBV29-1 and TRBJ2-7; tentative D call: TRBD2 (5 bases). Trimming pared 4 bases from V and 0 bases from J, leaving 16 bases between. Germline CDR1 and CDR2: SQVTM and ANQGSEA. The CDR3 runs to 15 residues. CDR3 region: CSVAGDPGSSYEQYF. In DNA, the CDR3 is TGCAGCGTTGCTGGTGACCCGGGGAGCTCCTACGAGCAGTACTTC.

The chain employs TRBV25-1 and TRBJ1-6; possibly TRBD1 for D (6 bases). CDR3 size: 14 residues. Trimming pared 1 base from V and 10 bases from J, leaving 11 bases between. The germline CDR1 and CDR2 sequences are MGHDK and SYGVNS. CDR3 loop: CASSELQGASPLHF. The CDR3 nucleotides read TGTGCCAGCAGTGAATTACAGGGAGCCTCACCCCTCCACTTT.

The chain carries TRBV2 and TRBJ2-5; D ambiguous. The V gene's germline CDR1 is SNHLY and CDR2 FYNNEI. V lost 1 base, J lost 1 base, and 7 bases lay in between. The CDR3 is made up of 14 amino acids. The CDR3 loop reads CASSEDYVQETQYF. The CDR3 region has the DNA TGTGCCAGCAGTGAAGACTACGTCCAAGAGACCCAGTACTTC.

This chain joins TRBV4-2 and TRBJ1-5; TRBD1 is a possible D gene (5 bases). The CDR3 runs to 15 residues. Germline V CDR1 and CDR2: LGHNA, YNFKEQ. The V and J ends lost 4 bases and 1 base respectively, with 11 bases between them. The CDR3 here is CASSRGGESNQPQHF. CDR3 nucleotide sequence: TGTGCCAGCAGCCGGGGGGGGGAGAGCAATCAGCCCCAGCATTTT.

This clone was recorded a few times. This chain links TRBV28 with TRBJ2-7, with TRBD2 as a possible D gene (7 bases). Germline CDR1 and CDR2: MDHEN and SYDVKM. V was clipped by 3 bases and J by 1 base, with 10 bases between them. The CDR3 loop spans 14 amino acids. The CDR3 DNA sequence: TGTGCCAGCAGTTTGGGAGGGGGGTCCTACGAGCAGTACTTC. Its translation is CASSLGGGSYEQYF.